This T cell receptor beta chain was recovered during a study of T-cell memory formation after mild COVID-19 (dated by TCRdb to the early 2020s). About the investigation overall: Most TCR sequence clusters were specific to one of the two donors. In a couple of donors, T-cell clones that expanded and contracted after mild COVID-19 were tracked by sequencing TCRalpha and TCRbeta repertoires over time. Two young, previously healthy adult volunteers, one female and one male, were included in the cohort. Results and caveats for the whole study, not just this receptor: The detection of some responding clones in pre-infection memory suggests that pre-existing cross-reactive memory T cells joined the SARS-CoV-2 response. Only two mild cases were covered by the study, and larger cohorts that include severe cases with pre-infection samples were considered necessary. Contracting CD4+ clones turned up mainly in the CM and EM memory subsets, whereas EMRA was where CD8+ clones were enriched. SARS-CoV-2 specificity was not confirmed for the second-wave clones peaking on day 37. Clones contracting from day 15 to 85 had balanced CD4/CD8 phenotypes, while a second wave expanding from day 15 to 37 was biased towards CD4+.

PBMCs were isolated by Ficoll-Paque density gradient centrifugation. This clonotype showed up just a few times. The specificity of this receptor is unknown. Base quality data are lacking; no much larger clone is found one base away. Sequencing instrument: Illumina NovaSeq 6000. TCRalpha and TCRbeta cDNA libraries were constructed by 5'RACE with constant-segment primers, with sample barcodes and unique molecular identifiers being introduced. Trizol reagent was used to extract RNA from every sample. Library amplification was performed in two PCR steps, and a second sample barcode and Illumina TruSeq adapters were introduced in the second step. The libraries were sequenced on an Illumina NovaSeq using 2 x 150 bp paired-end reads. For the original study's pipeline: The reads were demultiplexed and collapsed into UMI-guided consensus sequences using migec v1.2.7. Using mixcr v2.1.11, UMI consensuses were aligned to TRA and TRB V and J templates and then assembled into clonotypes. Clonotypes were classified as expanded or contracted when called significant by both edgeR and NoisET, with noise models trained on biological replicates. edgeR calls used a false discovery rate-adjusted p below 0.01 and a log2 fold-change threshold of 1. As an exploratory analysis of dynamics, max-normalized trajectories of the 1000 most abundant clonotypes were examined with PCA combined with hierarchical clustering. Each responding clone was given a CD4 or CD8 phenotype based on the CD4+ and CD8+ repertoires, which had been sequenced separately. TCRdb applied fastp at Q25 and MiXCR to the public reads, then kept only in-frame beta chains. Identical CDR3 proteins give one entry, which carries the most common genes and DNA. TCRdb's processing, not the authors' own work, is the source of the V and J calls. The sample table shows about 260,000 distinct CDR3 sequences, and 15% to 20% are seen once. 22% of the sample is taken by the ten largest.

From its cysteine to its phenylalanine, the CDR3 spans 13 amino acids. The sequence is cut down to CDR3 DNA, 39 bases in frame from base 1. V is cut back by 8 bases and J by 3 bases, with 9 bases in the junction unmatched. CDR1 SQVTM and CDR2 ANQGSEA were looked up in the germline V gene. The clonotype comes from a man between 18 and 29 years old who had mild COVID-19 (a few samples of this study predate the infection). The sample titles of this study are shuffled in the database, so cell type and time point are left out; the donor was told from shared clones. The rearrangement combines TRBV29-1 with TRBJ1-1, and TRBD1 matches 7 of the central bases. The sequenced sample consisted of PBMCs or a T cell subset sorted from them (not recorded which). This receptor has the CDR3 CSCYGTDYTEAFF. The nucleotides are TGCAGCTGCTACGGGACAGACTACACTGAAGCTTTCTTT.